The clone carrying this T cell receptor beta chain was picked up many times. This entry comes from a study of T cells in Graves' hyperthyroidism and ophthalmopathy. Germline V gives CDR1 SGHTA, CDR2 FQGNSA. The CDR3 totals 14 residues. Trimming at V came to 3 bases and at J to 6 bases, leaving 5 bases not matched to a gene. RNA transcripts yielded amplified TCR beta CDR3 regions. Initially, a first-round RT-PCR of the TCR CDR3 employed the HTBI primer set. One entry per CDR3 protein, called by TCRdb with MiXCR from the multiplex PCR reads. The profile shows roughly 500,000 distinct CDR3 sequences, about 14% of them singletons. Recently diagnosed hyperthyroidism of less than 2 months' duration affected patients aged 18 to 65. Reasons for excluding patients were uncontrolled infection, other autoimmune disease, pregnancy or lactation.

This chain links TRBV7-2 with TRBJ1-2; TRBD1 agrees at 9 bases. This TCR came from a woman in her twenties or thirties with Graves' hyperthyroidism that later progressed to Graves' ophthalmopathy. The specimen sequenced was blood. CDR3 nucleotide sequence: TGTGCCAGCAGCTTCGGGGACAGGGCGAATGGCTACACCTTC. Protein sequence: CASSFGDRANGYTF. Full variable domain (rest looked up from reference TRBV7-2 and TRBJ1-2): GAGVSQSPSNKVTEKGKDVELRCDPISGHTALYWYRQSLGQGLEFLIYFQGNSAPDKSGLPSDRFSAERTGGSVSTLTIQRTQQEDSAVYLCASSFGDRANGYTFGSGTRLTVV.